These 30 T cell receptor beta chains were all obtained from the same sample, sequenced in a study of cytomegalovirus exposure and HLA in healthy donors. It was with 60 Vbeta and 13 Jbeta primers that the PCR ran. The method was immunoSEQ multiplex PCR; TCRdb's version includes in-frame clones alone and lacks a portion of them. Recorded for this sample: around 70,000 clones. Sample: PBMCs. The receptors were sampled from a woman in her twenties or thirties in good health and CMV-seronegative.

The chain carries TRBV6-1 and TRBJ2-7; 8 bases agree with TRBD1. V shed 4 bases and J 3 bases; nucleotides not matched to a gene: 5. Germline CDR1 is MNHNS and CDR2 is SASEGT. This CDR3 comprises 14 residues. This CDR3 is CASSGPGQVYEQYF. The CDR3 DNA reads as TGTGCCAGCAGTGGGCCGGGACAGGTCTACGAGCAGTACTTC.

This chain joins TRBV18 and TRBJ2-1; the match to TRBD2 covers 11 bases. V was clipped by 3 bases and J by 6 bases; unmatched bases: 4. CDR3 length: 15 residues. CDR1 is KGHSH and CDR2 is LQKENI in the germline V gene. CDR3 in amino acids: CASSPRTSGFNEQFF. The CDR3 nucleotides read TGTGCCAGCTCACCGCGGACTAGCGGGTTCAATGAGCAGTTCTTC.

This rearrangement joins TRBV9 to TRBJ1-5; TRBD1 agrees at 9 bases. The CDR3 has 14 amino acids. The trim removed 3 bases at V and 7 bases at J, leaving 5 bases unmatched. The germline V gene has CDR1 SGDLS and CDR2 YYNGEE. The CDR3 coding sequence is TGTGCCAGCAGCGGGGACAGGGCCACGCAGCCCCAGCATTTT. This sequence encodes CASSGDRATQPQHF.

V gene TRBV4-3 combines with J gene TRBJ2-1; D is perhaps TRBD2 (7 bases). V lost 0 bases and J lost 3, with 12 bases in between. CDR1 is LGHNA and CDR2 is YSLEER in the germline V gene. This CDR3 is 16 amino acids long. The CDR3 loop reads CASSQDGLGGYNEQFF. CDR3 DNA sequence: TGCGCCAGCAGCCAAGATGGACTAGGGGGCTACAATGAGCAGTTCTTC.

The gene calls are TRBV4-3 and TRBJ1-1, with D perhaps TRBD1 (6 bases). The CDR3 sequence is 14 residues long. Germline lookup yields CDR1 LGHNA and CDR2 YSLEER. V was trimmed by 4 bases and J by 1 base, leaving 10 bases between them. CDR3: CASSLQGSNTEAFF. DNA for the CDR3: TGCGCCAGCAGCCTACAGGGATCGAACACTGAAGCTTTCTTT.

The gene calls are TRBV30 and TRBJ2-5; the match to TRBD2 covers 12 bases. V shed 2 bases and J 14 bases; nucleotides not matched to a gene: 9. Germline CDR1 is GTSNPN and CDR2 is SVGIG (reference sequence). This CDR3 has 13 residues. The CDR3 sequence: CAWSTGLAGPKYF. Written as DNA, the CDR3 is TGTGCCTGGAGTACCGGACTAGCGGGGCCGAAATACTTC.

The rearrangement links TRBV15 to TRBJ1-1, with a possible D match to TRBD1 (6 bases). CDR1 is LNHNV and CDR2 is YYDKDF in the germline V gene (reference sequence). The V gene lost 7 bases and the J gene lost 3 bases, with 12 bases spanning the gap. This CDR3 contains 13 residues. CDR3 loop: CATNGQIDTEAFF. The CDR3, as DNA: TGTGCCACCAACGGACAGATAGACACTGAAGCTTTCTTT.

In DNA, the CDR3 is TGTGCCAGCGCCGGGGACACAGATACGCAGTATTTT. This encodes CASAGDTDTQYF. This chain connects TRBV9 to TRBJ2-3; possibly TRBD2 for D (5 bases). The CDR3 sequence is 12 residues long. Germline loops: CDR1 SGDLS, CDR2 YYNGEE. V was trimmed by 7 bases and J by 2 bases, leaving 8 bases between them.

Here the CDR3 reads CASSRIAGLSYEQYF. The CDR3, as DNA: TGTGCCAGTAGTAGGATAGCGGGCCTCTCCTACGAGCAGTACTTC. The gene calls are TRBV19 and TRBJ2-7; 7 bases map to TRBD2. CDR1 LNHDA and CDR2 SQIVND come from the germline V gene (reference sequence). The CDR3 runs to 15 residues. V lost 4 bases, J lost 0 bases, and 6 bases stayed unmatched.

The rearrangement joins TRBV6-4 to TRBJ1-2, with 8 bases identical to TRBD1. The V gene's germline CDR1 is MRHNA and CDR2 SNTAGT. The CDR3 contains 15 residues. V lost 6 bases, J lost 5 bases, and 11 bases stayed unmatched. This CDR3 reads CASSAEPGQAYGYTF. For the CDR3, the DNA is TGTGCCAGCAGCGCTGAGCCGGGACAGGCTTATGGCTACACCTTC.

The chain links TRBV6-5 to TRBJ1-1, with unresolved D. Between the trimmed V and J ends, which lost 6 bases and 1 base, there was a span of 3 bases. Germline V lookup: CDR1 MNHEY, CDR2 SVGAGI. The CDR3 covers 11 residues. The CDR3 loop reads CASSSNTEAFF. Here the CDR3 DNA reads TGTGCCAGCAGCTCGAACACTGAAGCTTTCTTT.

The genes are TRBV4-3 and TRBJ1-2; D is undetermined. CDR3 length: 15 residues. CDR1 and CDR2 (germline): LGHNA, YSLEER. V dropped 1 base and J dropped 2 bases, with 11 bases sitting between them. DNA of the CDR3: TGCGCCAGCAGCCAAGTAGAAAGCGGGAACTATGGCTACACCTTC. Encoded protein: CASSQVESGNYGYTF.

V gene TRBV30 combines with J gene TRBJ1-5; 9 positions agree with TRBD1. The junction had 5 bases not matched to a gene; V was cut back by 2 bases and J by 9 bases. CDR1 is GTSNPN, CDR2 SVGIG, per germline (reference sequence). This CDR3 is 13 amino acids long. The CDR3 spells CAWSWTGDAPQHF. The CDR3 DNA sequence: TGTGCCTGGAGTTGGACAGGGGATGCGCCCCAGCATTTT.

The chain employs TRBV27 and TRBJ2-7; D is unclear. The length of the CDR3 is 14 residues. CDR1 and CDR2 from the germline V gene are MNHEY and SMNVEV (reference sequence). V was clipped by 5 bases and J by 3 bases, with 14 bases between them. The CDR3 region has the DNA TGTGCCAGCAGTCCCTCTAACTATATCTACGAGCAGTACTTC. This sequence encodes CASSPSNYIYEQYF.

V usage is TRBV5-1 and J usage is TRBJ2-7; a possible D gene is TRBD1 (6 bases). The CDR3 runs 13 residues. CDR1 and CDR2 (germline): SGHRS, YFSETQ. V was cut by 5 bases and J by 7 bases, with 16 bases left in between. CDR3 sequence (DNA): TGCGCCAGCAGTCAGGGGCCCTTGGGGGAGCAGTACTTC. This sequence encodes CASSQGPLGEQYF.

This rearrangement joins TRBV5-1 to TRBJ2-7; D not certain. The CDR3 contains 16 residues. Per the germline V gene, CDR1 is SGHRS and CDR2 is YFSETQ. The V end was cut by 0 bases, the J end by 0 bases, with 13 bases between. CDR3 in amino acids: CASSLVPDTSSYEQYF. For the CDR3, the DNA is TGCGCCAGCAGCTTGGTGCCAGACACCAGCTCCTACGAGCAGTACTTC. The full variable domain, completed using reference TRBV5-1 and TRBJ2-7, is KAGVTQTPRYLIKTRGQQVTLSCSPISGHRSVSWYQQTPGQGLQFLFEYFSETQRNKGNFPGRFSGRQFSNSRSEMNVSTLELGDSALYLCASSLVPDTSSYEQYFGPGTRLTVT.

The chain couples TRBV7-8 to TRBJ1-3, with 9 positions matching TRBD1. This CDR3 comprises 16 residues. Losses at the gene ends were 4 bases for V and 2 bases for J; bases not matched to a gene: 6. In germline, CDR1 is SGHVS, CDR2 FQNEAQ. CDR3 bases: TGTGCCAGCAGCTCTACGACAGGGGGTACTGGAAACACCATATATTTT. Translation gives CASSSTTGGTGNTIYF.

The chain links TRBV27 to TRBJ1-1; 7 bases are shared with TRBD1. CDR1 and CDR2 from the germline V gene are MNHEY and SMNVEV (reference sequence). Germline trimming cut 3 bases from V and 1 base from J; bases unmatched to any gene: 2. The CDR3 covers 14 residues. The CDR3 protein is CASSFNRGNTEAFF. DNA of the CDR3: TGTGCCAGCAGTTTTAACAGGGGGAACACTGAAGCTTTCTTT.

This chain connects TRBV4-3 to TRBJ1-2; D might be TRBD1 (5 bases). This CDR3 is 14 amino acids long. V lost 0 bases, J lost 7 bases, and 12 bases lay in between. Germline assignment: CDR1 LGHNA and CDR2 YSLEER. The CDR3: CASSQDWGVGGYTF. CDR3 sequence (DNA): TGCGCCAGCAGCCAAGATTGGGGGGTAGGTGGCTACACCTTC.

The chain carries TRBV28 and TRBJ2-7; 13 nucleotides line up with TRBD2. Germline loops: CDR1 MDHEN, CDR2 SYDVKM. CDR3 size: 15 residues. The V and J ends lost 5 bases and 7 bases, in that order; junction bases with no gene match: 8. This CDR3 reads CASSPPGLAGWEQYF. Written as DNA, the CDR3 is TGTGCCAGCAGTCCCCCGGGACTAGCGGGGTGGGAGCAGTACTTC.

The CDR3 nucleotides are TGTGCCTGGACGGGAGGGAGCGGATCCTCAGAGACCCAGTACTTC. Encoded protein: CAWTGGSGSSETQYF. The V and J genes are TRBV30 and TRBJ2-5, with 8 bases aligning to TRBD2. Trimming cost V 4 bases and J 4 bases; bases outside gene matches: 11. This CDR3 region has 15 residues. Germline V CDR1 and CDR2: GTSNPN, SVGIG (reference sequence). Filled out from reference TRBV30 and TRBJ2-5, the complete variable domain reads SQTIHQWPATLVQPVGSPLSLECTVEGTSNPNLYWYRQAAGRGLQLLFYSVGIGQISSEVPQNLSASRPQDRQFILSSKKLLLSDSGFYLCAWTGGSGSSETQYFGPGTRLLVL.

The chain joins TRBV9 to TRBJ1-1; TRBD1 is a possible D gene (6 bases). The CDR3 is made up of 13 amino acids. V was cut by 2 bases and J by 8 bases, with 13 bases left in between. Germline V lookup: CDR1 SGDLS, CDR2 YYNGEE. The CDR3 loop reads CASSVGTGTEAFF. CDR3 nucleotide sequence: TGTGCCAGCAGCGTGGGAACCGGGACAGAAGCTTTCTTT.

The V and J genes are TRBV27 and TRBJ1-2; D possibly corresponds to TRBD1 (6 bases). Germline V gene lookup returns CDR1 MNHEY and CDR2 SMNVEV (reference sequence). Trimming took 0 bases from V and 5 from J, leaving 10 bases between them. This CDR3 has 14 residues. The CDR3 is CASSLSFRGYGYTF. The CDR3 DNA is TGTGCCAGCAGTTTATCGTTCAGGGGTTATGGCTACACCTTC.

Of note for this clone: An end of the junction does not agree with germline; a read error may underlie this. The J gene is TRBJ2-5, the V gene TRBV5-1; 8 bases line up with TRBD2. Germline lookup yields CDR1 SGHRS and CDR2 YFSETQ. CDR3 length: 14 amino acids. CDR3 nucleotides: TGCGCCAGCAGCCCAGGGACTAGGGGAGAGAACCAGTACTTC. It specifies CASSPGTRGENQYF.

This chain connects TRBV4-1 to TRBJ2-5, with D possibly being TRBD1 (6 bases). With 1 base removed from V and 4 bases from J, the gap between germline ends came to 13 bases. The CDR3 extends over 15 amino acids. The germline V gene has CDR1 MGHRA and CDR2 YSYEKL. The CDR3 reads CASSQGQGPRETQYF. The CDR3, as DNA: TGCGCCAGCAGCCAAGGTCAGGGGCCGCGAGAGACCCAGTACTTC.

The genes are TRBV14 and TRBJ2-7, with 12 bases aligning to TRBD2. Trimming cost V 3 bases and J 4 bases; bases outside gene matches: 7. CDR3 length: 16 residues. Germline V gene sequence: CDR1 SGHDN, CDR2 FVKESK. CDR3 protein: CASSQTTSGRDYEQYF. The CDR3 nucleotides read TGTGCCAGCAGCCAGACGACTAGCGGGAGAGATTACGAGCAGTACTTC. The full variable domain, its missing parts supplied by reference TRBV14 and TRBJ2-7, is EAGVTQFPSHSVIEKGQTVTLRCDPISGHDNLYWYRRVMGKEIKFLLHFVKESKQDESGMPNNRFLAERTGGTYSTLKVQPAELEDSGVYFCASSQTTSGRDYEQYFGPGTRLTVT.

As DNA, the CDR3 is TGTGCCTGGAGTGAACAGGGGAACACTGAAGCTTTCTTT. Translating it yields CAWSEQGNTEAFF. The V call is TRBV30, the J call TRBJ1-1; D may be TRBD1 (6 bases). Germline CDR1 and CDR2: GTSNPN and SVGIG (reference sequence). With 1 base removed from V and 1 base from J, the gap between germline ends came to 7 bases. The CDR3 contains 13 residues.

J is TRBJ1-5 and V is TRBV30; 7 bases align to TRBD1. Germline values: CDR1 GTSNPN, CDR2 SVGIG (reference sequence). The CDR3 has 15 residues. The trim removed 2 bases at V and 7 bases at J, leaving 11 bases unmatched. The CDR3 loop is CAWSSRDSIFQPQHF. DNA of the CDR3: TGTGCCTGGAGTTCCCGGGACAGTATCTTCCAGCCCCAGCATTTT.

The chain employs TRBV30 and TRBJ1-5; 9 positions match TRBD1. Germline CDR1 is GTSNPN and CDR2 is SVGIG (reference sequence). The CDR3 sequence is 16 residues long. V lost 3 bases, J lost 3 bases, and 9 bases stayed unmatched. Here the CDR3 DNA reads TGTGCCTGGAGGCCAGCGGACAGGGGCGACAATCAGCCCCAGCATTTT. The encoded protein is CAWRPADRGDNQPQHF. Combining the CDR3 with reference TRBV30 and TRBJ1-5 gives the whole variable domain SQTIHQWPATLVQPVGSPLSLECTVEGTSNPNLYWYRQAAGRGLQLLFYSVGIGQISSEVPQNLSASRPQDRQFILSSKKLLLSDSGFYLCAWRPADRGDNQPQHFGDGTRLSIL.

The chain is built from TRBV5-1 and TRBJ1-1; 8 bases map to TRBD1. The germline CDR1 and CDR2 sequences are SGHRS and YFSETQ. Unmatched junction bases numbered 5, after V lost 0 bases and J lost 1 base. This CDR3 has 16 amino acids. The CDR3 loop reads CASSLGGTGTNTEAFF. CDR3 coding DNA: TGCGCCAGCAGCTTGGGGGGGACAGGCACGAACACTGAAGCTTTCTTT.